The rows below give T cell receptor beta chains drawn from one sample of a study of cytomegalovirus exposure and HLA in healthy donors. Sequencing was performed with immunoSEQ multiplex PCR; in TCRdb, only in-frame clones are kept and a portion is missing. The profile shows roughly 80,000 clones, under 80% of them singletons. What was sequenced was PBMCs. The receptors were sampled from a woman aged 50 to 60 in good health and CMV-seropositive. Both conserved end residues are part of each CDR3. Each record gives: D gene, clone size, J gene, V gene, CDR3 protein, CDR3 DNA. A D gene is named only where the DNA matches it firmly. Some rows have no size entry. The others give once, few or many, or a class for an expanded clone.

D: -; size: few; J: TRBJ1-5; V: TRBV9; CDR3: CASSVGRQPNQPQHF; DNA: TGTGCCAGCAGCGTAGGAAGACAGCCCAATCAGCCCCAGCATTTT
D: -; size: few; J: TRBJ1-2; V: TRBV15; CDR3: CATSTTIAWVGYTF; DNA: TGTGCCACCAGCACGACTATAGCTTGGGTTGGCTACACCTTC
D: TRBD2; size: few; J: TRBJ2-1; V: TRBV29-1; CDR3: CRIGGGGSNNEQFF; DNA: TGCAGGATCGGGGGCGGGGGGTCTAACAATGAGCAGTTCTTC
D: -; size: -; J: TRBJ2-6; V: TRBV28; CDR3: CATPSDSSGANVLTF; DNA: TGTGCCACCCCGAGTGATAGCTCTGGGGCCAACGTCCTGACTTTC
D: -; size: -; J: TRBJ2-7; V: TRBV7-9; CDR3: CSSSLSFGGRDYEQYF; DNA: TGTTCCAGCAGCTTATCCTTCGGGGGGCGAGACTACGAGCAGTACTTC
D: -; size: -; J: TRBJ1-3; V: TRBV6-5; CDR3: CASRRRGQGNTIYF; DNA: TGTGCCAGCAGACGGAGGGGCCAGGGAAACACCATATATTTT
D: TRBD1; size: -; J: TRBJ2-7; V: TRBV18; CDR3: CASSPLGGTGAYEQYF; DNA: TGTGCCAGCTCACCCCTCGGGGGGACAGGGGCCTACGAGCAGTACTTC
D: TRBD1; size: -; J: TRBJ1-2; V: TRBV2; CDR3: CASPRTGEYDYGYTF; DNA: TGTGCCAGCCCGAGGACAGGGGAGTACGACTATGGCTACACCTTC
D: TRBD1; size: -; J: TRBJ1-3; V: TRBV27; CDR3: CASSPPGLTGVSSGNTIYF; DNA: TGTGCCAGCAGTCCACCCGGTTTAACAGGGGTGAGCTCTGGAAACACCATATATTTT
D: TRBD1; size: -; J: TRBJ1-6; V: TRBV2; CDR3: CASSPTGVFHSPLHF; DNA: TGTGCCAGCAGTCCCACAGGGGTATTCCATTCACCCCTCCACTTT
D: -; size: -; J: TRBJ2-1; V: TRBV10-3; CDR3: CAISESKRDNEQFF; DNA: TGTGCCATCAGTGAGTCGAAACGCGACAATGAGCAGTTCTTC
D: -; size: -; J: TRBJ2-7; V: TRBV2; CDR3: CASSSAGTSMYEQYF; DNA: TGTGCCAGCAGTTCAGCCGGGACTTCTATGTACGAGCAGTACTTC
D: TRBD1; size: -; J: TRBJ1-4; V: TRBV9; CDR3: CASSRTGTGVEKLFF; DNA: TGTGCCAGCAGCCGCACCGGGACAGGGGTGGAAAAACTGTTTTTT
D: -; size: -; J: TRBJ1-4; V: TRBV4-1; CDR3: CASSQAQGEKLFF; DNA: TGCGCCAGCAGCCAAGCTCAGGGTGAAAAACTGTTTTTT
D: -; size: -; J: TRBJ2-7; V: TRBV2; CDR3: CASSESGVPEQYF; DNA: TGTGCCAGCAGTGAAAGCGGAGTGCCCGAGCAGTACTTC
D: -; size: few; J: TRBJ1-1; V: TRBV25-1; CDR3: CASSEEMGRANTEAFF; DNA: TGTGCCAGCAGTGAAGAAATGGGCAGGGCGAACACTGAAGCTTTCTTT
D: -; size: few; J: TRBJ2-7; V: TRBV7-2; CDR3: CASSGRGTYEQYF; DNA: TGTGCCAGCAGCGGAAGGGGTACCTACGAGCAGTACTTC
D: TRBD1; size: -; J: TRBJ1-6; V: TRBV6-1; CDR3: CAIATGGLSPLHF; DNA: TGTGCCATTGCGACAGGGGGCCTATCACCCCTCCACTTT
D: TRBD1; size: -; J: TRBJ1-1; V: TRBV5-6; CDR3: CASSPGRGVSAFF; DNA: TGTGCCAGCAGCCCCGGCAGGGGGGTATCGGCTTTCTTT
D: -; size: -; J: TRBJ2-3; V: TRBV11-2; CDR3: CASSLDLLTDTQYF; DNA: TGTGCCAGCAGCTTAGATCTACTCACAGATACGCAGTATTTT
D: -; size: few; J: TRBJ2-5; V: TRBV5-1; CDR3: CASSLGDSTRETQYF; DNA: TGCGCCAGCAGCTTGGGGGACTCGACTAGGGAGACCCAGTACTTC
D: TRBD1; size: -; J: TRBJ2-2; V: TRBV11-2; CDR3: CASSWRTGSTGELFF; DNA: TGTGCCAGCAGCTGGCGGACAGGGTCCACCGGGGAGCTGTTTTTT
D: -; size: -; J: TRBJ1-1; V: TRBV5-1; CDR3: CASRPSGENTEAFF; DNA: TGCGCCAGCCGCCCCAGTGGAGAGAACACTGAAGCTTTCTTT
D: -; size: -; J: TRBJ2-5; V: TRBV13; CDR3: CASSSRLVRSEETQYF; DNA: TGTGCCAGCAGCTCACGACTAGTCAGGAGTGAAGAGACCCAGTACTTC
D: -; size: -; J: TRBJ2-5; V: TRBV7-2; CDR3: CASSFGLEGTQYF; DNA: TGTGCCAGCAGCTTCGGCCTTGAGGGGACCCAGTACTTC
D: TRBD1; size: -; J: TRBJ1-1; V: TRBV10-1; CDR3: CASSQDRVAEAFF; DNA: TGCGCCAGCAGCCAGGACAGGGTCGCTGAAGCTTTCTTT
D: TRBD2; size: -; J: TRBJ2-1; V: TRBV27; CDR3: CASSLSPRLATEQFF; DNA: TGTGCCAGCAGTTTATCCCCGCGACTAGCGACTGAGCAGTTCTTC
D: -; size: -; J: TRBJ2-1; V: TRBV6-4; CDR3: CASSDGRYFYNEQFF; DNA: TGTGCCAGCAGTGACGGTAGATATTTCTACAATGAGCAGTTCTTC
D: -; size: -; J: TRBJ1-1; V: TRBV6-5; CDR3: CASNTISGENTEAFF; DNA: TGTGCCAGCAATACAATTTCCGGGGAGAACACTGAAGCTTTCTTT
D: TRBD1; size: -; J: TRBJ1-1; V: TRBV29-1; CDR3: CSVVTGAMNTEAFF; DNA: TGCAGCGTGGTCACAGGGGCCATGAACACTGAAGCTTTCTTT
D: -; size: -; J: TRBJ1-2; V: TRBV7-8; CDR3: CASSLKSRGDQAASGYTF; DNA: TGTGCCAGCAGCTTAAAGTCCCGCGGGGACCAGGCTGCTAGTGGCTACACCTTC
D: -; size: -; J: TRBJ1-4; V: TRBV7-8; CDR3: CASSFVDSTEKLFF; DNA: TGTGCCAGCAGCTTTGTAGACAGTACTGAAAAACTGTTTTTT
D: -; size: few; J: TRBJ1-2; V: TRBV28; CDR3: CASSIVRQDGYTF; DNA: TGTGCCAGCAGCATCGTCCGGCAGGATGGCTACACCTTC
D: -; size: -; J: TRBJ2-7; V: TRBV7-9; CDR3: CASSKPGLPYEQYF; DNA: TGTGCCAGCAGCAAACCGGGACTGCCATACGAGCAGTACTTC
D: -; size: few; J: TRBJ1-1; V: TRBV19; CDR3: CASTIWDKPNTEAFF; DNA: TGTGCCAGTACTATCTGGGACAAACCGAACACTGAAGCTTTCTTT
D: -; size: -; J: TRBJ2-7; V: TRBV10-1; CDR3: CASSEGALNYEQYF; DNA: TGCGCCAGCAGTGAGGGGGCCTTAAACTACGAGCAGTACTTC
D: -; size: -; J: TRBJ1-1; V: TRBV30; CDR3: CAWMLAGEGTEAFF; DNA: TGTGCCTGGATGCTTGCCGGAGAGGGCACTGAAGCTTTCTTT
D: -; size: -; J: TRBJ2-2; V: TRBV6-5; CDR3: CASSYLYREHTGELFF; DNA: TGTGCCAGCAGTTACCTGTACAGGGAGCACACCGGGGAGCTGTTTTTT
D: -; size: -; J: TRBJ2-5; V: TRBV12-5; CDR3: CASVYGETQYF; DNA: TGTGCTAGTGTGTACGGAGAGACCCAGTACTTC
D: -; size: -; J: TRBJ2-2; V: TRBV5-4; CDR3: CASSLLLAGELFF; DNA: TGTGCCAGCAGCCTCCTATTGGCCGGGGAGCTGTTTTTT
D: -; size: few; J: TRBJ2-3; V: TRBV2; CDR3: CASRAGPEDTQYF; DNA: TGTGCCAGCAGGGCGGGGCCGGAAGATACGCAGTATTTT
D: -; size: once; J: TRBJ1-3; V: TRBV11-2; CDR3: CASSYLGGSSSGNTIYF; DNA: TGTGCCAGCAGCTATCTTGGGGGGTCGAGCTCTGGAAACACCATATATTTT
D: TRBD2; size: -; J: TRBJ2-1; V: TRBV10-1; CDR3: CASSAGGYNEQFF; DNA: TGCGCCAGCAGTGCGGGGGGGTACAATGAGCAGTTCTTC
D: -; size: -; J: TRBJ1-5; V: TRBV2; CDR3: CASSEGGRQPQHF; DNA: TGTGCCAGCAGTGAAGGGGGGCGGCAGCCCCAGCATTTT
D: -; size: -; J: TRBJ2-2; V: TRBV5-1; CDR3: CASSSQGSNTGELFF; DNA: TGCGCCAGCAGCTCACAGGGTTCCAACACCGGGGAGCTGTTTTTT
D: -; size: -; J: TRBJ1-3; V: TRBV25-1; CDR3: CASSAPQVTRGNTIYF; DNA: TGTGCCAGCAGTGCACCTCAGGTAACAAGAGGAAACACCATATATTTT
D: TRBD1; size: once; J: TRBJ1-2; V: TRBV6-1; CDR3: CAGEQGGYGYTF; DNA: TGTGCCGGTGAACAGGGGGGCTATGGCTACACCTTC
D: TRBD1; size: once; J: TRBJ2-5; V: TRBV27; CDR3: CASSLSSGTGAGWETQYF; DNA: TGTGCCAGCAGTCTCTCGTCCGGGACAGGGGCCGGATGGGAGACCCAGTACTTC
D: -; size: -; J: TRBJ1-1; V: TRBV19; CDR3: CASSIDSSFSEAFF; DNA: TGTGCCAGTAGTATAGATTCAAGCTTTTCCGAAGCTTTCTTT
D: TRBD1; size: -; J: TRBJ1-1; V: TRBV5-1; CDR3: CASSRDRVPPTEAFF; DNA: TGCGCCAGCAGCCGGGACAGGGTACCTCCCACTGAAGCTTTCTTT
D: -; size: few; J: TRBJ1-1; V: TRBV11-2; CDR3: CASSFGATNTEAFF; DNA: TGTGCCAGCAGCTTTGGGGCCACGAACACTGAAGCTTTCTTT
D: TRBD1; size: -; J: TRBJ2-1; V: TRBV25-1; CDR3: CASGRTGMNEQFF; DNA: TGTGCCAGCGGCAGGACAGGGATGAATGAGCAGTTCTTC
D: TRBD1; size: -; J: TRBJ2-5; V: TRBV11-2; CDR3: CASSLGQGETQYF; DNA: TGTGCCAGCAGCTTGGGACAGGGAGAGACCCAGTACTTC